The TCR beta chain under discussion was sequenced for a study of PD-1 blockade in mismatch repair-deficient tumors. Study overall: Enrolled about 2012-2016, patients had progressing, pretreated mismatch repair-deficient cancers of about a dozen types.

All patients were mismatch repair deficient, assessed by either PCR or immunohistochemistry. The repertoire was sequenced with immunoSEQ multiplex PCR; TCRdb's copy has only in-frame clones and lacks some. The sample consists of roughly 130,000 clones, about nine tenths of them appearing once. This sequence was found in an adult with mismatch repair-deficient cancer. The input for sequencing was peripheral blood, taken just under 74 weeks after starting pembrolizumab.

The chain's CDR3 is CASSYQNTYGYTF. For the CDR3, the DNA is TGTGCCAGCAGTTATCAGAATACCTATGGCTACACCTTC. The chain links TRBV6-5 to TRBJ1-2; the D is unclear. Deletions cut 3 bases from V and 4 bases from J, with 9 bases between. Germline V gives CDR1 MNHEY, CDR2 SVGAGI. The CDR3 extends over 13 amino acids.